This TCR beta chain was retrieved from a study of beta chain features in type 1 diabetes. The study's findings and limits: Naive, central memory and Treg TCRB repertoires seemed to resemble each other more closely in patients than they did in healthy donors.

This clone was counted only a few times. What it recognizes is unknown. Every isolated RNA sample was fully reverse transcribed, so sequencing captured expressed TCRB transcripts. Repertoires were generated with immunoSEQ multiplex PCR, while TCRdb's copy carries only in-frame clones and drops some. The sample lists over 350,000 clones, over 12% seen once, with under 0.02% in the top ten. Losses at the gene ends were 8 bases for V and 1 base for J; bases not matched to a gene: 8. The CDR3 spans 14 residues. The germline V gene has CDR1 SQVTM and CDR2 ANQGSEA. The origin of this receptor is a woman between 18 and 30 years old in good health. Sequencing input: naive CD4+ T cells from blood. The rearrangement uses TRBV29-1 and TRBJ2-1, with TRBD1 matching over 7 bases. CDR3 nucleotides: TGCAGCTCCGACCCCAGGGGGTCCTACAATGAGCAGTTCTTC. It yields the protein CSSDPRGSYNEQFF.